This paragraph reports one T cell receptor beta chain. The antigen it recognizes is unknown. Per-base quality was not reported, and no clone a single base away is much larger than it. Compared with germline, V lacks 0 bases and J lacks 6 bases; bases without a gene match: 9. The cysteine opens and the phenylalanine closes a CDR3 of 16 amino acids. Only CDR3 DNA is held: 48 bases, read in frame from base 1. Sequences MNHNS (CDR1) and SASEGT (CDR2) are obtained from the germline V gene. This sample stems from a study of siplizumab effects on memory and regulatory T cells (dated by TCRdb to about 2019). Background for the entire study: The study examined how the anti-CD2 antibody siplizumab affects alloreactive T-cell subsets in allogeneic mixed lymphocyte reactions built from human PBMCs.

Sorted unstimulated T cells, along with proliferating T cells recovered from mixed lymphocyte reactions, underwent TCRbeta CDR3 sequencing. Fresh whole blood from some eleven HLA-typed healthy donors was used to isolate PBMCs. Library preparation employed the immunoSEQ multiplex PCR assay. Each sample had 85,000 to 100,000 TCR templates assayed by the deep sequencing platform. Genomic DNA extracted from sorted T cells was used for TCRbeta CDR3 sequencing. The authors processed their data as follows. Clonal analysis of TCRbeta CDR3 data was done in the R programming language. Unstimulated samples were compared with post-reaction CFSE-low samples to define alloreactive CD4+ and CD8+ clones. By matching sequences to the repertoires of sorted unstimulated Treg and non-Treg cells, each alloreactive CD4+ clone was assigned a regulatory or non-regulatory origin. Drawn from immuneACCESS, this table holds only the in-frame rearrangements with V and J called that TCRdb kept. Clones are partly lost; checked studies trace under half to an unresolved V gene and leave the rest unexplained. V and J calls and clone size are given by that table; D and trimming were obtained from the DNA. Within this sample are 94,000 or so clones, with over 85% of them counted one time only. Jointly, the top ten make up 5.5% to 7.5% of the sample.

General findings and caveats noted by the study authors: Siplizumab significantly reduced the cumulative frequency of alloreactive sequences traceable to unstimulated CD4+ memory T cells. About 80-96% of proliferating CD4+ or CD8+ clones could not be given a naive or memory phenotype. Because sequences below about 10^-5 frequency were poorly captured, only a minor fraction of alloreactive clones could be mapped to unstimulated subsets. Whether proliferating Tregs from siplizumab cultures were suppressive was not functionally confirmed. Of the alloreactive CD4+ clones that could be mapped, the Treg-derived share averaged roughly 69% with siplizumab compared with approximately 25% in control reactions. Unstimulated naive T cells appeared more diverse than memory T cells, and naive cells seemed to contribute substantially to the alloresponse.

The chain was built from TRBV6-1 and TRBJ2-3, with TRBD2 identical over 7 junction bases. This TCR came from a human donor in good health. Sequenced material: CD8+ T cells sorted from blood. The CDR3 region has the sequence CASSEALGRGFDTQYF. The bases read TGTGCCAGCAGTGAAGCGCTTGGGAGGGGTTTTGATACGCAGTATTTT.